These 10 T cell receptor beta chains came from one sample sequenced in a study of T cell repertoires in cytomegalovirus infection. TCRdb reanalysed the reads using MiXCR and keeps one entry per CDR3 protein. Among about 740,000 distinct CDR3 sequences, approximately 34% were seen once, and the ten largest hold under 3%. The sample comprised PBMCs. The receptors stem from a human donor in good health (CMV status not recorded). Some clones in this sample may be carry-over from other donors' samples.

The chain employs TRBV28 and TRBJ2-7; D is unresolved. The ends were cut back, 7 bases at V and 4 bases at J, with 11 bases in the middle. This CDR3 contains 12 residues. Germline values: CDR1 MDHEN, CDR2 SYDVKM. The CDR3 is CASKRHGYEQYF. As DNA, the CDR3 is TGTGCCAGCAAGCGACATGGTTACGAGCAGTACTTC.

This chain links TRBV9 with TRBJ2-1, with TRBD2 matching 7 bases. J was trimmed by 5 bases and V by 4 bases; bases with no gene match: 6. Germline assignment: CDR1 SGDLS and CDR2 YYNGEE. The CDR3 length is 14 residues. CDR3 nucleotides: TGTGCCAGCAGCACCGGGGGGTTAAACAATGAGCAGTTCTTC. Protein product: CASSTGGLNNEQFF.

The chain employs TRBV7-2 and TRBJ1-5, with unresolved D. Germline CDR1 and CDR2: SGHTA and FQGNSA. The length of the CDR3 is 13 residues. V was cut by 8 bases and J by 2 bases, with 10 bases left in between. CDR3 amino acids: CASGHGGNQPQHF. The DNA of the CDR3 is TGTGCCAGCGGCCATGGTGGCAATCAGCCCCAGCATTTT.

A word on this clonotype: The CDR3 does not end in the conserved phenylalanine or tryptophan, so this is likely a read error. V and J are TRBV4-1 and TRBJ1-1; no definite D call. Deletions cut 1 base from V and 4 bases from J, with 10 bases between. The CDR3 contains 14 residues. From germline, CDR1 is MGHRA and CDR2 YSYEKL. CDR3 nucleotide sequence: TGCGCCAGCAGCCAAGTATACATATCCACTGAAGCTTTCTGT. As protein: CASSQVYISTEAFC.

In the case of this clonotype: A read error may be the cause here, since a much bigger clone is one base away. The chain recombines TRBV7-2 with TRBJ1-6; D uncertain. Germline CDR1 SGHTA, CDR2 FQGNSA. The CDR3 loop spans 15 amino acids. This CDR3 is CDSSSRVTENSPLHF. As DNA, the CDR3 is TGTGACAGCAGCTCCCGCGTGACTGAAAATTCACCCCTCCACTTT.

This clonotype was picked up a small number of times. V and J are TRBV28 and TRBJ2-7, with D possibly TRBD2 on 5 matching bases. The CDR3 has 13 amino acids. Germline CDR1 MDHEN, CDR2 SYDVKM. Between the trimmed V and J ends, which lost 6 bases and 6 bases, there was a span of 15 bases. CDR3 bases: TGTGCCAGCAGCTTCCATGACTACCTCGAGCAGTACTTC. Its translation: CASSFHDYLEQYF.

The chain recombines TRBV19 with TRBJ1-2; 9 bases are a match to TRBD1. V lost 5 bases, J lost 4 bases, and 8 bases stayed unmatched. From germline, CDR1 is LNHDA and CDR2 SQIVND (reference sequence). This CDR3 comprises 15 residues. The DNA of the CDR3 is TGTGCCAGTAGTCCCCGGGACAGGGAAACCTATGGCTACACCTTC. It specifies CASSPRDRETYGYTF.

V gene TRBV7-9 combines with J gene TRBJ2-7; the match to TRBD2 covers 10 bases. With 8 bases clipped from V and 6 bases from J, the junction kept 13 bases outside the gene matches. In germline, CDR1 is SEHNR, CDR2 FQNEAQ (reference sequence). CDR3 size: 15 residues. The CDR3 DNA follows: TGTGCCAGCGGAAACCTAGCGGGAGTAGGGGGCGAGCAGTACTTC. Its protein is CASGNLAGVGGEQYF.

The rearrangement links TRBV27 to TRBJ2-7, with TRBD2 identical over 14 bases. The V segment lost 3 bases and the J segment 0 bases; nucleotides outside the gene matches: 7. CDR1 is MNHEY, CDR2 SMNVEV, per germline (reference sequence). The CDR3 sequence is 18 residues long. The CDR3 here is CASSFHGTSGGNSYEQYF. The DNA for the CDR3 is TGTGCCAGCAGTTTCCACGGGACTAGCGGGGGAAACTCCTACGAGCAGTACTTC.

The table lists this clonotype with a few counts. Its ends do not fully match the called genes, so a read error is possible. The gene calls are TRBV11-2 and TRBJ1-2, with TRBD1 as a possible D gene (6 bases). CDR1 is SGHAT, CDR2 FQNNGV, per germline. The CDR3 is 12 residues long. The CDR3 reads CASSLGVGGALF. In DNA, the CDR3 is TGTGCCAGCAGCTTAGGGGTGGGGGGCGCCCTCTTC.